This T cell receptor beta chain was identified during a study of T cell responses to AZD1222 COVID-19 vaccine. Sequencing was performed with immunoSEQ multiplex PCR; in TCRdb, only in-frame clones are kept and a portion is missing. The data hold about 88,000 clones, with 85% to 90% observed a single time. Germline CDR1 reads ENHRY; CDR2 reads SYGVKD. This CDR3 has 14 amino acids. The V and J ends lost 6 bases and 7 bases, in that order; junction bases with no gene match: 8. Samples with a second dose at about 4 or about 12 weeks were pooled together. V is TRBV10-3 and J is TRBJ1-1, with 10 positions matching TRBD1. Source: peripheral blood, taken 28 days after the second AZD1222 dose. The TCR was taken from an adult who received the AZD1222 COVID-19 vaccine. The CDR3 reads CAISQGQGNSEAFF. In nucleotides, the CDR3 is TGTGCCATCAGCCAGGGACAGGGGAATAGTGAAGCTTTCTTT.